A single sample is the source of the 2 T cell receptor beta chains below, sequenced in a study of blood T cell repertoires in COVID-19. The assay was immunoSEQ multiplex PCR, and TCRdb's table has in-frame clones only and misses some. The data contain 250,000 to 300,000 clones, under 90% of them singletons. Input material: peripheral blood. The receptors derive from an older woman with active or convalescent COVID-19.

V usage is TRBV7-2 and J usage is TRBJ1-1; D is possibly TRBD1 (5 bases). Germline V gene lookup returns CDR1 SGHTA and CDR2 FQGNSA. The CDR3 totals 15 residues. V was cut by 1 base and J by 0 bases, with 9 bases left in between. For the CDR3, the DNA is TGTGCCAGCAGCTTAGGCGTACAGGTGAACACTGAAGCTTTCTTT. It is translated as CASSLGVQVNTEAFF.

This clone was seen once. The chain carries TRBV3-1 (or the pseudogene TRBV3-2) and TRBJ1-2; perhaps TRBD1 as D (6 bases). This CDR3 region has 14 residues. The V end was cut by 0 bases, the J end by 3 bases, with 8 bases between. Germline CDR1 and CDR2: LGHDT and YNNKEL (reference sequence). In DNA, the CDR3 is TGTGCCAGCAGCCAAGATTCAGGGGACTATGGCTACACCTTC. It yields the protein CASSQDSGDYGYTF.